The 20 T cell receptor beta chains in this list originate from one sample, sequenced in a study of shared clonotypes between healthy human individuals. Produced via immunoSEQ multiplex PCR; TCRdb's table is partial and in-frame only. The table has roughly 2.5 million clones, roughly nine tenths seen once. The sample consisted of naive CD4+ T cells sorted from blood. Specified subset: CD45RA+ positively selected. All receptors derive from a young man in good health.

This chain uses TRBV28 with TRBJ2-3, with D unresolved. Trimming cost V 2 bases and J 5 bases, with 17 bases left between them. The CDR3 loop spans 16 amino acids. Germline CDR1 and CDR2: MDHEN and SYDVKM. The CDR3 loop is CASSLKRPSGLDTQYF. The CDR3 coding sequence is TGTGCCAGCAGTTTAAAGAGGCCCTCCGGTTTAGATACGCAGTATTTT.

Comments on this clone: Other DNA sequences in the same sample also yield this CDR3. V and J are TRBV20-1 and TRBJ2-5; tentatively, D is TRBD1 or TRBD2 (5 bases each). CDR1 and CDR2 from the germline V gene are DFQATT and SNEGSKA (reference sequence). The CDR3 is 11 residues long. V lost 6 bases and J lost 3, with 8 bases in between. The CDR3 nucleotides read TGCAGTGCCGGGACGGAAGAGACCCAGTACTTC. The encoded protein is CSAGTEETQYF.

About this clone: Other DNA sequences of this sample code for an identical CDR3. The gene calls are TRBV18 and TRBJ1-6, with 12 bases aligning to TRBD1. CDR1 and CDR2 from the germline V gene are KGHSH and LQKENI. Unmatched junction bases numbered 3, after V lost 3 bases and J lost 6 bases. CDR3 length: 16 amino acids. CDR3 residues: CASSPGQGAVNSPLHF. DNA for the CDR3: TGTGCCAGCTCACCGGGACAGGGGGCTGTTAATTCACCCCTCCACTTT.

The rearrangement uses TRBV18 and TRBJ2-1; TRBD2 matches 10 bases. In germline, CDR1 is KGHSH, CDR2 LQKENI. The CDR3 runs 16 residues. Trimming cost V 1 base and J 5 bases; bases outside gene matches: 5. The CDR3 region has the DNA TGTGCCAGCTCACCACGAGCGGGAGGGCCGAACAATGAGCAGTTCTTC. Amino acids: CASSPRAGGPNNEQFF. Full variable domain (outside the CDR3, taken from reference TRBV18 and TRBJ2-1): NAGVMQNPRHLVRRRGQEARLRCSPMKGHSHVYWYRQLPEEGLKFMVYLQKENIIDESGMPKERFSAEFPKEGPSILRIQQVVRGDSAAYFCASSPRAGGPNNEQFFGPGTRLTVL.

This chain joins TRBV6-1 and TRBJ1-6, with D maybe TRBD1 (5 bases). The length of the CDR3 is 18 residues. The germline CDR1 and CDR2 sequences are MNHNS and SASEGT. Trimming shortened V by 0 bases and J by 4 bases, and 16 bases separated the two germline ends. CDR3 amino acids: CASSEAVGGAGYNSPLHF. The CDR3 nucleotides are TGTGCCAGCAGTGAAGCGGTTGGTGGGGCAGGGTATAATTCACCCCTCCACTTT.

A word on this clone: Other DNA sequences within the sample encode an identical CDR3. This sequence joins TRBV10-3 and TRBJ1-1; D not resolved. The CDR3 totals 13 residues. Germline CDR1 reads ENHRY; CDR2 reads SYGVKD. The V gene lost 8 bases and the J gene lost 0 bases, with 10 bases spanning the gap. The CDR3 nucleotides are TGTGCCATCTCCGAGGGCGTGAACACTGAAGCTTTCTTT. Protein product: CAISEGVNTEAFF.

The genes are TRBV18 and TRBJ2-5; perhaps D is TRBD1 or TRBD2 (6 bases each). The CDR3 sequence is 15 residues long. V dropped 3 bases and J dropped 5 bases, with 16 bases sitting between them. Per germline, CDR1 KGHSH and CDR2 LQKENI. The CDR3 reads CASSPTLYGGETQYF. The CDR3 DNA sequence: TGTGCCAGCTCACCTACTTTATACGGGGGCGAGACCCAGTACTTC.

The chain recombines TRBV11-3 with TRBJ2-5; D gene unclear. The CDR3 is made up of 14 amino acids. CDR1 and CDR2 from the germline V gene are SGHNT and YENEEA. V gave up 5 bases and J gave up 1 base, with 11 bases separating them. This chain's CDR3 is CASSPSRAQETQYF. In DNA form, the CDR3 reads TGTGCCAGCAGCCCGTCAAGGGCCCAAGAGACCCAGTACTTC. Based on the CDR3 plus reference TRBV11-3 and TRBJ2-5, the full variable domain is EAGVVQSPRYKIIEKKQPVAFWCNPISGHNTLYWYLQNLGQGPELLIRYENEEAVDDSQLPKDRFSAERLKGVDSTLKIQPAELGDSAVYLCASSPSRAQETQYFGPGTRLLVL.

This sequence joins TRBV27 and TRBJ2-1; no definite D call. CDR3 size: 12 residues. Germline V gene data show CDR1 as MNHEY and CDR2 as SMNVEV (reference sequence). Trimming cost V 3 bases and J 5 bases, with 5 bases left between them. The CDR3 bases are TGTGCCAGCAGTTTCACTCACAATGAGCAGTTCTTC. The encoded protein is CASSFTHNEQFF.

V is TRBV18 and J is TRBJ1-2; 10 bases are shared with TRBD1. V dropped 1 base and J dropped 4; count of bases not matched to a gene: 15. This CDR3 has 19 residues. Germline V CDR1 and CDR2: KGHSH, LQKENI. CDR3 in amino acids: CASSPLPAQGTGDFYGYTF. DNA for the CDR3: TGTGCCAGCTCACCACTCCCTGCCCAGGGGACAGGGGACTTCTATGGCTACACCTTC. The variable domain in full, with the rest retrieved from reference TRBV18 and TRBJ1-2, is NAGVMQNPRHLVRRRGQEARLRCSPMKGHSHVYWYRQLPEEGLKFMVYLQKENIIDESGMPKERFSAEFPKEGPSILRIQQVVRGDSAAYFCASSPLPAQGTGDFYGYTFGSGTRLTVV.

The rearrangement links TRBV2 to TRBJ2-2, with TRBD1 matching 9 bases. This CDR3 is built from 15 residues. Trimming took 6 bases from V and 3 from J; bases not matched to a gene: 5. Germline CDR1 is SNHLY and CDR2 is FYNNEI. The CDR3 DNA reads TGTGCCAGCAGGTGGGACAGGGCGGACACCGGGGAGCTGTTTTTT. Its translation is CASRWDRADTGELFF.

About this clone: This sample also contains other DNA sequences that code for the same CDR3. This chain uses TRBV11-3 with TRBJ2-5; 13 nucleotides align to TRBD2. Germline trimming cut 5 bases from V and 1 base from J; bases unmatched to any gene: 4. The CDR3 length is 16 residues. Per germline, CDR1 SGHNT and CDR2 YENEEA. The CDR3 region is CASSPGLAGVQETQYF. CDR3 nucleotides: TGTGCCAGCAGCCCCGGACTAGCGGGAGTCCAAGAGACCCAGTACTTC.

The chain couples TRBV5-1 to TRBJ1-4, with D unresolved. Trimming removed 5 bases at V and 1 base at J, with 9 bases between. Germline CDR1 reads SGHRS; CDR2 reads YFSETQ. This CDR3 contains 14 residues. In DNA form, the CDR3 reads TGCGCCAGCAGGGCCGGGAGAACTAATGAAAAACTGTTTTTT. This codes for CASRAGRTNEKLFF.

This clone was counted between two and nine times. The chain has TRBV7-8 and TRBJ1-2, with D perhaps TRBD1 (6 bases). This CDR3 region has 18 residues. From germline, CDR1 is SGHVS and CDR2 FQNEAQ. V was cut by 5 bases and J by 2 bases, with 24 bases left in between. In DNA, the CDR3 is TGTGCCAGCAGCGCCGGGTGGGACACAAGTTTTTTCAACTATGGCTACACCTTC. Translation: CASSAGWDTSFFNYGYTF.

The chain carries TRBV10-3 and TRBJ2-1; perhaps TRBD2 as D (7 bases). The CDR3 has 16 residues. CDR1 and CDR2 from the germline V gene are ENHRY and SYGVKD. V shed 2 bases and J shed 12 bases, with 23 bases lying between them. CDR3 loop: CAISEPGDGGGVPQFF. CDR3 bases: TGTGCCATCAGTGAGCCGGGCGACGGCGGGGGCGTACCGCAGTTCTTC.

The V call is TRBV10-2, the J call TRBJ1-3, with D perhaps matching TRBD1 (6 bases). V lost 6 bases to trimming and J lost 3 bases, with 18 bases between them. Germline V gives CDR1 WSHSY, CDR2 SAAADI. The CDR3 has 16 residues. The CDR3 DNA follows: TGCGCCAGCAGGGGAGGTATCGGGGGCGGTGGAAACACCATATATTTT. This translates into CASRGGIGGGGNTIYF.

This chain uses TRBV15 with TRBJ1-2; D gene ambiguous. This CDR3 spans 14 amino acids. Germline assignment: CDR1 LNHNV and CDR2 YYDKDF (reference sequence). V was trimmed by 5 bases and J by 4 bases, leaving 14 bases between them. The CDR3: CATSGLLEGYGYTF. The CDR3 coding sequence is TGTGCCACCAGCGGACTGCTTGAGGGCTATGGCTACACCTTC.

The gene calls are TRBV2 and TRBJ1-2; perhaps TRBD1 as D (5 bases). Trimming took 7 bases from V and 5 from J, leaving 14 bases between them. The CDR3 loop spans 13 amino acids. The germline V gene encodes CDR1 SNHLY and CDR2 FYNNEI. CDR3 sequence (DNA): TGTGCCAGCACGCGAGACAGCCCGTATGGCTACACCTTC. It yields the protein CASTRDSPYGYTF.

In the case of this clone: In the same sample, other DNA sequences code for this CDR3. The rearrangement uses TRBV30 and TRBJ1-1, with unresolved D. Germline V CDR1 and CDR2: GTSNPN, SVGIG (reference sequence). The ends were cut back, 2 bases at V and 4 bases at J, with 8 bases in the middle. This CDR3 spans 12 amino acids. CDR3 nucleotides: TGTGCCTGGAGTCAAGGCGGCACTGAAGCTTTCTTT. Its protein product is CAWSQGGTEAFF. The full variable domain, rest sourced from reference TRBV30 and TRBJ1-1, is SQTIHQWPATLVQPVGSPLSLECTVEGTSNPNLYWYRQAAGRGLQLLFYSVGIGQISSEVPQNLSASRPQDRQFILSSKKLLLSDSGFYLCAWSQGGTEAFFGQGTRLTVV.

In this sample, this clone turned up a few times. The rearrangement uses TRBV28 and TRBJ2-7; 9 bases are shared with TRBD1. The length of the CDR3 is 15 residues. Trimming took 6 bases from V and 2 from J; bases not matched to a gene: 8. Germline lookup yields CDR1 MDHEN and CDR2 SYDVKM. This CDR3 is CASSLHGTGPYEQYF. The CDR3 region has the DNA TGTGCCAGCAGCCTACACGGGACAGGGCCCTACGAGCAGTACTTC.